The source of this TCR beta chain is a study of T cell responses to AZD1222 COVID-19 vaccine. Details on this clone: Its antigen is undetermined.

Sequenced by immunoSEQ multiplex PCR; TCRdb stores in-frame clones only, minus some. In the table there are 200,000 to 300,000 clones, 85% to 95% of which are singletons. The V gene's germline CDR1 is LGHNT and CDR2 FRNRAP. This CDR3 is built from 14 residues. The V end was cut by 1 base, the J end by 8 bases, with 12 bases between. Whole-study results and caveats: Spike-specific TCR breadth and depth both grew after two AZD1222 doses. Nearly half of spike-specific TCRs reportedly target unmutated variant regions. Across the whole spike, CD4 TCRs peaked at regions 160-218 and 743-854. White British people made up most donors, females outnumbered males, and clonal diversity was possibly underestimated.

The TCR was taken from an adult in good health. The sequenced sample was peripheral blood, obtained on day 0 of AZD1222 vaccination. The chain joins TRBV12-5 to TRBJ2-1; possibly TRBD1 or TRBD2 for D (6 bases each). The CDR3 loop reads CASGLGWGAHEQFF. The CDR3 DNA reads TGTGCTAGTGGTTTGGGGTGGGGGGCTCATGAGCAGTTCTTC.